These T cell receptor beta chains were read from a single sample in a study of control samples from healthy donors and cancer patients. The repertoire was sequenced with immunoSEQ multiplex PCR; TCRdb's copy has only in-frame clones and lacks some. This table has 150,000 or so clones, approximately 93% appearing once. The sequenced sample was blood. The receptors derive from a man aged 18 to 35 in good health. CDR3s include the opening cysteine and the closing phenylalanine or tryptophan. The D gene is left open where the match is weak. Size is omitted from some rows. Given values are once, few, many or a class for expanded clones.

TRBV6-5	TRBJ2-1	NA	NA	TGTGCCAGCAGATACGGGGGCAATGAGCAGTTCTTC	CASRYGGNEQFF
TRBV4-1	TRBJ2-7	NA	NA	TGCGCCAGCAGCCCGGACAGAACCTACGAGCAGTACTTC	CASSPDRTYEQYF
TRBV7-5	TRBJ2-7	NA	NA	TGTGCCAGAAGCCCGAAAAACAGGGTCCACGAGCAGTACTTC	CARSPKNRVHEQYF
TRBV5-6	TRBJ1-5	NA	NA	TGTGCCAGTACACTACAGGGTGGCCATCAGCCCCAGCATTTT	CASTLQGGHQPQHF
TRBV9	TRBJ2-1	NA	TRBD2	TGTGCCAGCAGCCTCAGACAGTTCGGGACTAGCGGGGGCAATGAGCAGTTCTTC	CASSLRQFGTSGGNEQFF
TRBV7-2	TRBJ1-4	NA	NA	TGTGCCAGCAGCTTAGAGGGAGGAAGTAATGAAAAACTGTTTTTT	CASSLEGGSNEKLFF
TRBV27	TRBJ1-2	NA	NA	TGTGCCAGCAGTCCCCTTTCAGGAAGGGTTATAGGCTACACCTTC	CASSPLSGRVIGYTF
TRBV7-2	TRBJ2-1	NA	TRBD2	TGTGCCAGCAGCTTAGAGTCCCGGGTTAGCGGGAACGTGGACGATGAGCAGTTCTTC	CASSLESRVSGNVDDEQFF
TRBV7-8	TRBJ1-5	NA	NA	TGTGCCAGCAGCCCCGTTAGACTTAGCAATCAGCCCCAGCATTTT	CASSPVRLSNQPQHF
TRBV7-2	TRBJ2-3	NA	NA	TGTGCCAGCAGCTACCTCTCCTCCGGACTCACAGATACGCAGTATTTT	CASSYLSSGLTDTQYF
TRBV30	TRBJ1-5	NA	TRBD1	TGTGCCTGGAGTGGCGCTCGGACAGGGAAGCGGAGCAATCAGCCCCAGCATTTT	CAWSGARTGKRSNQPQHF
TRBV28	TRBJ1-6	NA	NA	TGTGCCAGCAGTTTAGACAGAAAAACCTATAATTCACCCCTCCACTTT	CASSLDRKTYNSPLHF
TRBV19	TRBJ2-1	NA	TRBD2	TGTGCCAGTAGCTGGATAGCGGGAGTCCACAATGAGCAGTTCTTC	CASSWIAGVHNEQFF
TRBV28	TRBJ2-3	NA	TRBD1	TGTGCCAGCAGTTTACGGACAGGGAGCACAGATACGCAGTATTTT	CASSLRTGSTDTQYF
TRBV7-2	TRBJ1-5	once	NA	TGTGCCAGCAGCTTAGCGGGGCGGAATAGCAATCAGCCCCAGCATTTT	CASSLAGRNSNQPQHF
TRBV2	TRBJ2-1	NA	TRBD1	TGTGCCAGCGACAGGGTCCTCAACAATGAGCAGTTCTTC	CASDRVLNNEQFF
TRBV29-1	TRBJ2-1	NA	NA	TGCAGCGTTTATCGCTACAATGAGCAGTTCTTC	CSVYRYNEQFF
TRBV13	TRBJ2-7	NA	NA	TGTGCCAGCAGCTTATCGAACTACGAGCAGTACTTC	CASSLSNYEQYF
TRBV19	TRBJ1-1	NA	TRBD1	TGTGCCAGTAGTACCGACAGGGACGCTGAAGCTTTCTTT	CASSTDRDAEAFF
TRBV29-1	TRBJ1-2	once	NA	TGCAGCGCCACCCCGGGAAACTATGGCTACACCTTC	CSATPGNYGYTF
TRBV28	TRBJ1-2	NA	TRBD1	TGTGCCAGCAGTTTGCCCGGGACAGGGTATGGCTACACCTTC	CASSLPGTGYGYTF
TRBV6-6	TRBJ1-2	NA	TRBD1	TGTGCCAGCATCTACCAGGGGGGAGGTTATGGCTACACCTTC	CASIYQGGGYGYTF
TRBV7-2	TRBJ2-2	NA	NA	TGTGCCAGCGGGATACAGACAGGTTGGGGATCTGGGGAGCTGTTTTTT	CASGIQTGWGSGELFF
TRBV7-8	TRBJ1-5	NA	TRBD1	TGTGCCAGCAGCTTTACAGGGGTCAATCAGCCCCAGCATTTT	CASSFTGVNQPQHF
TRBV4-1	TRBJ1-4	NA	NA	TGCGCCAGCAGCCTCGATTGGGAAAAACTGTTTTTT	CASSLDWEKLFF
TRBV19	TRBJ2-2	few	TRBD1	TGTGCCAGTAGTAATCCCCTACCGGGACAGGGGCTACACACCGGGGAGCTGTTTTTT	CASSNPLPGQGLHTGELFF
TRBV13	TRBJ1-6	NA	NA	TGTGCCAGCAGCTATTTGGACAGCTCCAATTCACCCCTCCACTTT	CASSYLDSSNSPLHF
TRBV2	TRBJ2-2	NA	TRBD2	TGTGCCAGCAGTGGGGTGGCTACGGGACTAGCAGGCGGGGAGCTGTTTTTT	CASSGVATGLAGGELFF
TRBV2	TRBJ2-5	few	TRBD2	TGTGCCAGCAGTGAAAGTAGCGGGGCAGGAAAGGAGACCCAGTACTTC	CASSESSGAGKETQYF
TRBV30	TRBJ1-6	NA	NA	TGTGCCTGGAAGGTGGGGGTCTCCTATAATTCACCCCTCCACTTT	CAWKVGVSYNSPLHF
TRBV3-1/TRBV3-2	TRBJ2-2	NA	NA	TGTGCCAGCAGCCAAGATCCCCCCTTCGATCGGTCGGAGAGAAGGAGGGAGCTGTTTTTT	CASSQDPPFDRSERRRELFF
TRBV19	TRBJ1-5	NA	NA	TGTGCCAGTAGTATTAGGTTCCGGGAGGGGGACAATCAGCCCCAGCATTTT	CASSIRFREGDNQPQHF
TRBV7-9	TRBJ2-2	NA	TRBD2	TGTGCCAGCAAACTAGCGGGAGATTGGAACACCGGGGAGCTGTTTTTT	CASKLAGDWNTGELFF
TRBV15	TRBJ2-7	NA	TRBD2	TGTGCCACCAGCAGAGGGACTAGCGGGCGCTCCTACGAGCAGTACTTC	CATSRGTSGRSYEQYF
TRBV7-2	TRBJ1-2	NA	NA	TGTGCCAGCAGCTTAGACCCGGGGCCTAACTATGGCTACACCTTC	CASSLDPGPNYGYTF
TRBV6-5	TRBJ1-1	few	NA	TGTGCCAGCAGTTACGGGGGAACTGAAGCTTTCTTT	CASSYGGTEAFF
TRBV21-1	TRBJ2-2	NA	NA	TGTGCCAGCAGCCCACCCGTCAGACAAGAGACAGGGGCTAGGACCGGGGAGCTGTTTTTT	CASSPPVRQETGARTGELFF
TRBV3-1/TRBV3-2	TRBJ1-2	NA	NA	TGTGCCAGCAGCCTCCGAGGGCGGCAGATCGGCTACACCTTC	CASSLRGRQIGYTF
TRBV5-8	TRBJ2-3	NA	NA	TGTGCCAGCATCTTGAGAACCACAGATACGCAGTATTTT	CASILRTTDTQYF
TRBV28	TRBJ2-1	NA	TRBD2	TGTGCCAGCGGGGCGGGAGGGCTTAATGAGCAGTTCTTC	CASGAGGLNEQFF
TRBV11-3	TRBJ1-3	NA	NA	TGTGCCAGCAGCCCCCGCGGGGAGGGGGCTGGAAACACCATATATTTT	CASSPRGEGAGNTIYF
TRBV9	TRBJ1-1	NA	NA	TGTGCCAGCAGCGTAGGGGCGAACACTGAAGCTTTCTTT	CASSVGANTEAFF
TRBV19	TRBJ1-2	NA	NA	TGTGCCAGTAGTATCTATCGGGGAAAGGGCTATGGCTACACCTTC	CASSIYRGKGYGYTF
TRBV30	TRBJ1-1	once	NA	TGTGCCTGGACGAGGGGGGCGGCTAGTGGAGCTTTCTTT	CAWTRGAASGAFF
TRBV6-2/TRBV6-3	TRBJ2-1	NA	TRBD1	TGTGCCAGCAGTTACTCGGTGGACAGGGGTTACAATGAGCAGTTCTTC	CASSYSVDRGYNEQFF